What follows are 31 T cell receptor beta chains derived from one specimen sequenced in a study of graft-versus-host responses after intestinal transplantation. Sequenced by immunoSEQ multiplex PCR; TCRdb stores in-frame clones only, minus some. The sample lists more than 20,000 clones; over 65% were seen once. The sequences come from PBMCs, collected approximately 28 days after intestinal transplant. The receptor source for this set is a human patient who received an intestinal transplant, so some T cells may come from the graft donor.

This clone was found a few times. V usage is TRBV7-3 and J usage is TRBJ2-2, with 9 bases identical to TRBD1. J gave up 5 bases and V 5 bases, and 3 bases lay outside the gene matches. The CDR3 is 14 amino acids. Germline V lookup: CDR1 SGHTA, CDR2 FQGTGA. CDR3 DNA sequence: TGTGCCAGCAGCGGGACAGGGCTTACCGGGGAGCTGTTTTTT. Amino acid sequence: CASSGTGLTGELFF.

V is TRBV28 and J is TRBJ2-5, with TRBD1 identical over 7 bases. The V gene end was trimmed by 5 bases and the J gene end by 4 bases; junction bases not matched to a gene: 4. Germline assignment: CDR1 MDHEN and CDR2 SYDVKM. The CDR3 sequence is 13 residues long. The CDR3 region has the DNA TGTGCCAGCAGTCCCGACAGGGCAGAGACCCAGTACTTC. This gives the protein CASSPDRAETQYF.

The chain has TRBV23-1 and TRBJ1-1; 7 bases are shared with TRBD1. TRBV23-1 is sorted into the ORF group, with uncertain function. V was pared by 6 bases and J by 1 base, with 5 bases of the junction left unmatched. The CDR3 covers 14 residues. The CDR3 spells CASRARTGNTEAFF. The DNA for the CDR3 is TGCGCCAGCAGAGCGAGGACAGGGAACACTGAAGCTTTCTTT.

This sequence joins TRBV25-1 and TRBJ1-2; TRBD1 is a possible D gene (5 bases). V shed 1 base and J shed 8 bases, with 11 bases lying between them. CDR1 and CDR2 (germline): MGHDK, SYGVNS. There are 13 residues in the CDR3. The CDR3 here is CASSEWMGDGYTF. The CDR3 DNA follows: TGTGCCAGCAGTGAATGGATGGGGGACGGCTACACCTTC.

J is TRBJ2-5 and V is TRBV19, with TRBD2 matching 8 bases. Germline V lookup: CDR1 LNHDA, CDR2 SQIVND (reference sequence). CDR3 size: 14 residues. Trimming at V came to 5 bases and at J to 5 bases, leaving 7 bases not matched to a gene. CDR3: CASSPRLASETQYF. The CDR3 nucleotides read TGTGCCAGTAGTCCGAGACTAGCGTCGGAGACCCAGTACTTC.

The CDR3 sequence is CASSPSGNRSSYEQYF. CDR3 nucleotide sequence: TGCGCCAGCAGTCCCTCAGGGAATAGGAGCTCCTACGAGCAGTACTTC. The rearrangement links TRBV23-1 to TRBJ2-7; perhaps TRBD1 as D (5 bases). TRBV23-1 is an ORF, with its function uncertain. Trimming took off 4 bases at V and 0 bases at J, with 16 bases between the two ends. The CDR3 is 16 residues long.

The chain has TRBV10-3 and TRBJ2-1; D is possibly TRBD2 (5 bases). Germline CDR1 and CDR2: ENHRY and SYGVKD. This CDR3 has 15 residues. V gave up 2 bases and J gave up 6 bases, with 14 bases separating them. The CDR3 here is CAISEPTEARNEQFF. CDR3 nucleotide sequence: TGTGCCATCAGTGAGCCTACGGAGGCCCGCAATGAGCAGTTCTTC.

The chain recombines TRBV11-3 with TRBJ2-3, with D perhaps given as TRBD1 or TRBD2 (5 bases each). The CDR3 consists of 13 residues. Germline V gene lookup returns CDR1 SGHNT and CDR2 YENEEA. V lost 1 base to trimming and J lost 6 bases, with 8 bases between them. For the CDR3, the DNA is TGTGCCAGCAGCTTAGGAGAGGGGGATACGCAGTATTTT. As protein: CASSLGEGDTQYF.

This clone was counted between two and nine times. Compared with germline, one end of the junction differs, possibly owing to a read error. The sample carries other DNA sequences with the same CDR3. This chain uses TRBV5-4 with TRBJ2-7; D gene ambiguous. The CDR3 has 15 residues. Germline V gives CDR1 SGHNT, CDR2 YYREEE (reference sequence). This chain's CDR3 is CASSSGLTSSYEQYF. Written as DNA, the CDR3 is TGTGCCAGCAGCTCCGGGTTAACAAGCTCCTACGAGCAGTATTTC.

The chain combines TRBV7-2 with TRBJ2-5; 10 bases map to TRBD2. Germline CDR1 and CDR2: SGHTA and FQGNSA. This CDR3 contains 16 residues. The V gene end was trimmed by 2 bases and the J gene end by 4 bases; junction bases not matched to a gene: 7. CDR3 loop: CASSLQSGGAGETQYF. The CDR3 DNA sequence: TGTGCCAGCAGCTTACAAAGCGGGGGGGCGGGAGAGACCCAGTACTTC.

The J gene is TRBJ2-2, the V gene TRBV7-9; TRBD1 is a possible D gene (5 bases). Germline V CDR1 and CDR2: SEHNR, FQNEAQ (reference sequence). CDR3 size: 14 residues. The germline V and J ends were trimmed by 2 bases and 4 bases, with 8 bases remaining between them. The CDR3 reads CASSLKDITGELFF. The CDR3 nucleotides are TGTGCCAGCAGCTTAAAGGACATCACCGGGGAGCTGTTTTTT.

Only one count was recorded for this clone. The gene calls are TRBV28 and TRBJ2-2; D ambiguous. This CDR3 has 18 amino acids. The V gene's germline CDR1 is MDHEN and CDR2 SYDVKM. Trimming took 5 bases from V and 2 from J, leaving 21 bases between them. CDR3 protein: CASSPRAWRDSNTGELFF. CDR3 in DNA: TGTGCCAGCAGTCCTCGCGCCTGGAGAGATTCAAACACCGGGGAGCTGTTTTTT.

The chain joins TRBV4-2 to TRBJ2-2, with D perhaps TRBD1 or TRBD2 (5 bases each). Between the trimmed V and J ends, which lost 5 bases and 6 bases, there was a span of 16 bases. CDR3 size: 15 residues. Germline values: CDR1 LGHNA, CDR2 YNFKEQ. The CDR3 nucleotides read TGTGCCAGCAGCGCCCGGGACCTTACCCCCGGGGAGCTGTTTTTT. It encodes CASSARDLTPGELFF.

The V gene is TRBV21-1, the J gene TRBJ1-2. TRBV21-1 constitutes a pseudogene. The CDR3 is 18 residues long. The CDR3 sequence: CASSKEGVHLPANYGYTF. The CDR3 region has the DNA TGTGCCAGCAGCAAAGAGGGCGTACACCTGCCGGCTAACTATGGCTACACCTTC.

J is TRBJ1-1 and V is TRBV11-2; 7 bases are shared with TRBD1. Germline V gene sequence: CDR1 SGHAT, CDR2 FQNNGV. There are 15 residues in the CDR3. Trimming at V came to 5 bases and at J to 0 bases, leaving 6 bases not matched to a gene. Here the CDR3 reads CASSPRTGMNTEAFF. DNA for the CDR3: TGTGCCAGCAGCCCCCGGACAGGAATGAACACTGAAGCTTTCTTT.

This chain uses TRBV29-1 with TRBJ1-4; perhaps TRBD1 as D (5 bases). Germline assignment: CDR1 SQVTM and CDR2 ANQGSEA. This CDR3 has 14 amino acids. V shed 3 bases and J shed 8 bases, with 16 bases lying between them. The CDR3 loop is CSVDLTGAGEKLFF. The CDR3 nucleotides read TGCAGCGTTGATCTTACCGGGGCGGGGGAAAAACTGTTTTTT. Supplemented by reference TRBV29-1 and TRBJ1-4, the full variable domain reads SAVISQKPSRDICQRGTSLTIQCQVDSQVTMMFWYRQQPGQSLTLIATANQGSEATYESGFVIDKFPISRPNLTFSTLTVSNMSPEDSSIYLCSVDLTGAGEKLFFGSGTQLSVL.

In regard to this clone: This same CDR3 is encoded by further DNA sequences in the sample. The chain links TRBV6-5 to TRBJ1-6, with 8 positions matching TRBD1. The CDR3 contains 15 residues. V shed 1 base and J 9 bases; nucleotides not matched to a gene: 5. Germline V gene data show CDR1 as MNHEY and CDR2 as SVGAGI. The CDR3 is CASSYLGQGGSPLHF. CDR3 sequence (DNA): TGTGCCAGCAGTTACTTAGGACAGGGCGGTTCACCCCTCCACTTT.

CDR3 coding DNA: TGTGCCACCAGCAGGGACAGGCTCTCCTACGAGCAGTACTTC. Its translation: CATSRDRLSYEQYF. The chain uses TRBV15 and TRBJ2-5; 7 bases are a match to TRBD1. The DNA end is a closer match to TRBJ2-7, so the J assignment may be wrong. The germline CDR1 and CDR2 sequences are LNHNV and YYDKDF (reference sequence). The CDR3 covers 14 residues.

This clone appeared once. This chain connects TRBV6-5 to TRBJ2-7; 10 positions match TRBD2. The CDR3 has 13 amino acids. Germline values: CDR1 MNHEY, CDR2 SVGAGI. V lost 10 bases, J lost 6 bases, and 9 bases stayed unmatched. The CDR3 region has the DNA TGTGCCACCCTAGCGGGAGCGATATCCGAGCAGTACTTC. Protein sequence: CATLAGAISEQYF.

The chain links TRBV6-1 to TRBJ1-1, with D uncertain. V was cut by 7 bases and J by 2 bases, with 11 bases left in between. CDR3 length: 13 residues. Per the germline V gene, CDR1 is MNHNS and CDR2 is SASEGT. CDR3 coding DNA: TGTGCCAGCACCGTAGAGCCTAACACTGAAGCTTTCTTT. Amino acid sequence: CASTVEPNTEAFF.

The chain has TRBV19 and TRBJ2-5; the D is unclear. This CDR3 has 16 amino acids. Trimming removed 0 bases from V and 0 bases from J, with 11 bases in between. Germline V gives CDR1 LNHDA, CDR2 SQIVND (reference sequence). CDR3 coding DNA: TGTGCCAGTAGTATAGATCTACACCCCGACCAAGAGACCCAGTACTTC. Translating it yields CASSIDLHPDQETQYF. Looking up the rest from reference TRBV19 and TRBJ2-5 gives the full variable domain: DGGITQSPKYLFRKEGQNVTLSCEQNLNHDAMYWYRQDPGQGLRLIYYSQIVNDFQKGDIAEGYSVSREKKESFPLTVTSAQKNPTAFYLCASSIDLHPDQETQYFGPGTRLLVL.

This clone was counted once. The rearrangement uses TRBV5-4 and TRBJ2-7; D may be TRBD1 (6 bases). CDR1 and CDR2 (germline): SGHNT, YYREEE (reference sequence). The CDR3 length is 12 residues. V was cut by 4 bases and J by 6 bases, with 11 bases left in between. CDR3 sequence: CASSATGSEQYF. The CDR3 nucleotides are TGTGCCAGCAGCGCAACAGGGTCCGAGCAGTACTTC.

The chain combines TRBV9 with TRBJ2-2, with 12 bases identical to TRBD2. The CDR3 is 17 residues long. Looked up from germline, CDR1 is SGDLS and CDR2 is YYNGEE. V lost 6 bases and J lost 7; bases outside the gene matches: 13. CDR3 in amino acids: CASTSPASGGAVGELFF. Here the CDR3 DNA reads TGTGCCAGCACCTCGCCGGCTAGCGGGGGGGCCGTCGGGGAGCTGTTTTTT.

V gene TRBV7-6 combines with J gene TRBJ2-5; D is perhaps TRBD1 (5 bases). V lost 8 bases and J lost 5, with 9 bases in between. This CDR3 has 11 residues. In germline, CDR1 is SGHVS, CDR2 FNYEAQ. In nucleotides, the CDR3 is TGTGCCAGCGGGAAGGGGGAGACCCAGTACTTC. This codes for CASGKGETQYF.

The V call is TRBV28, the J call TRBJ2-7; 7 bases are a match to TRBD2. CDR3 size: 12 residues. V dropped 3 bases and J dropped 11; count of bases not matched to a gene: 7. The germline gives CDR1 MDHEN, CDR2 SYDVKM. CDR3: CASSFSGPQKYF. The DNA for the CDR3 is TGTGCCAGCAGTTTTAGCGGGCCACAAAAGTACTTC.

The chain is built from TRBV14 and TRBJ1-1; D gene unclear. CDR1 and CDR2 from the germline V gene are SGHDN and FVKESK. The CDR3 extends over 13 amino acids. V was cut by 5 bases and J by 1 base, with 8 bases left in between. The CDR3 loop reads CASSLKENTEAFF. CDR3 in DNA: TGTGCCAGCAGCTTGAAGGAGAACACTGAAGCTTTCTTT.

The genes are TRBV6-1 and TRBJ1-4; 7 nucleotides match TRBD1. CDR1 MNHNS and CDR2 SASEGT come from the germline V gene. V was clipped by 5 bases and J by 8 bases; unmatched bases: 11. CDR3 length equals 15 residues. Here the CDR3 DNA reads TGTGCCAGCAGTACCACAGGGGCGCGATTGGAAAAACTGTTTTTT. Amino acids: CASSTTGARLEKLFF.

The V call is TRBV9, the J call TRBJ1-5; 8 bases are a match to TRBD1. The CDR3 sequence is 14 residues long. V trimming: 2 bases; J trimming: 6 bases; junction bases outside the gene matches: 4. Germline CDR1 reads SGDLS; CDR2 reads YYNGEE. The CDR3 sequence is CASSVGQGGQPQHF. CDR3 nucleotide sequence: TGTGCCAGCAGCGTCGGACAGGGCGGTCAGCCCCAGCATTTT.

This clone was detected only once. The J gene is TRBJ2-5, the V gene TRBV11-2, with 8 bases that match TRBD1. CDR1 is SGHAT and CDR2 is FQNNGV in the germline V gene. The CDR3 is 14 amino acids. The trim removed 3 bases at V and 6 bases at J, leaving 6 bases unmatched. This CDR3 is CASSLRDRFQTQYF. The CDR3 DNA is TGTGCCAGCAGCTTGAGGGACAGGTTCCAGACCCAGTACTTC. The full variable domain, completed using reference TRBV11-2 and TRBJ2-5, is EAGVAQSPRYKIIEKRQSVAFWCNPISGHATLYWYQQILGQGPKLLIQFQNNGVVDDSQLPKDRFSAERLKGVDSTLKIQPAKLEDSAVYLCASSLRDRFQTQYFGPGTRLLVL.

The chain combines TRBV4-1 with TRBJ2-2; 7 nucleotides line up with TRBD1. Germline V gives CDR1 MGHRA, CDR2 YSYEKL. This CDR3 is built from 16 residues. Unmatched junction bases numbered 7, after V lost 0 bases and J lost 6 bases. The CDR3: CASSQDPTGLAGELFF. The DNA of the CDR3 is TGCGCCAGCAGCCAAGACCCGACAGGGTTAGCCGGGGAGCTGTTTTTT.

This rearrangement joins TRBV4-2 to TRBJ1-1, with 9 bases aligning to TRBD1. Trimming cost V 1 base and J 6 bases; bases outside gene matches: 9. The CDR3 runs 16 residues. CDR1 is LGHNA, CDR2 YNFKEQ, per germline. The CDR3 DNA reads TGTGCCAGCAGCCAAGTAGGTGGACAGGGGATAGCTGAAGCTTTCTTT. Translated: CASSQVGGQGIAEAFF.